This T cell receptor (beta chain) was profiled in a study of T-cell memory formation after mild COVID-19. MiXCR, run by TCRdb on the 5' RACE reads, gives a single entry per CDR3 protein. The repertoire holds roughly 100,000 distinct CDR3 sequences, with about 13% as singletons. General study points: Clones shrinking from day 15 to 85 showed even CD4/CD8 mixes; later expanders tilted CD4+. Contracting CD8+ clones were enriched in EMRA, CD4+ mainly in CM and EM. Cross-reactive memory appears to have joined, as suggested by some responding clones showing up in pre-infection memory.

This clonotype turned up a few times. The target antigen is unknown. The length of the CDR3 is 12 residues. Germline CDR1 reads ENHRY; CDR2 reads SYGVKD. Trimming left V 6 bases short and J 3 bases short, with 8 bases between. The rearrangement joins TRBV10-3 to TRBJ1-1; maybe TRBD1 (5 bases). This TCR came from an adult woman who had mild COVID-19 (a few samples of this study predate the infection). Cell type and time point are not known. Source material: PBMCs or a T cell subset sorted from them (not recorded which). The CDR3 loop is CAISGGDTEAFF. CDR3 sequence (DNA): TGTGCCATCAGCGGGGGTGACACTGAAGCTTTCTTT.